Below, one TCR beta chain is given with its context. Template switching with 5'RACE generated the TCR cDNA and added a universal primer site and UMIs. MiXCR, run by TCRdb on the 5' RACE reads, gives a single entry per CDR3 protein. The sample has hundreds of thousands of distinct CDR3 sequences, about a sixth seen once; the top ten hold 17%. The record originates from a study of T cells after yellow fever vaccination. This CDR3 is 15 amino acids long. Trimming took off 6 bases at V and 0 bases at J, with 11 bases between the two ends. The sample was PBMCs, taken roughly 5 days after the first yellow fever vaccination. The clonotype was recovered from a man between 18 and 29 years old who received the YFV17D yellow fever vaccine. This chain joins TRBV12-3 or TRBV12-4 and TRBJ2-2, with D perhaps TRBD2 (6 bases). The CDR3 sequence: CASSYPGANTGELFF. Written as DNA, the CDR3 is TGTGCCAGCAGCTACCCGGGAGCGAACACCGGGGAGCTGTTTTTT.